This TCR beta chain appears in the sequencing data of a study of cytomegalovirus exposure and HLA in healthy donors. As for the study in general: The Caucasian-associated ancestry cluster contained 81% of the roughly 400 genotyped donors.

CDR1 and CDR2 (germline): MNHEY, SVGAGI. The V segment lost 5 bases and the J segment 9 bases; nucleotides outside the gene matches: 8. The CDR3 length is 14 residues. Both 60 Vbeta primers and 13 Jbeta primers went into the PCR. Repertoires were generated with immunoSEQ multiplex PCR, while TCRdb's copy carries only in-frame clones and drops some. The sample has 150,000 to 200,000 clones; about two thirds are singletons. The TCR comes from a woman younger than 30 in good health and CMV-seropositive. Sequences were obtained from PBMCs. The rearrangement uses TRBV6-5 and TRBJ1-4; the match to TRBD1 covers 8 bases. Here the CDR3 DNA reads TGTGCCAGCAGTCCGGGACAGGTCTCTCAAAAACTGTTTTTT. It encodes CASSPGQVSQKLFF.